What follows are 23 T cell receptor beta chains derived from one specimen sequenced in a study of Tregs in tolerant kidney transplant recipients (dated by TCRdb to about 2019). The sample's time point label, in plain terms: blood sample drawn before combined kidney and bone marrow transplant. Library construction relied on the immunoSEQ multiplex PCR assay. This immuneACCESS table, as held by TCRdb, lists in-frame sequences with V and J called but not all clones. Of the missing ones, under half trace to an unresolved V gene in checked studies; the others have no known cause. The sample table shows some 66,000 clones, and approximately 92% are seen once. The ten largest clonotypes hold about 10% of the sample. Sequencing used CD8+ T cells from blood, obtained before the transplant. Receptors were obtained from a human donor who received a combined kidney and bone marrow transplant.

The V and J genes are TRBV30 and TRBJ1-3; TRBD1 aligns across 8 bases. Germline assignment: CDR1 GTSNPN and CDR2 SVGIG (reference sequence). V lost 3 bases to trimming and J lost 3 bases; unmatched junction nucleotides: 4. This CDR3 is 14 amino acids long. The CDR3, as DNA: TGTGCCTGGAGCCAGGACAGGGTTGGAAACACCATATATTTT. Translated: CAWSQDRVGNTIYF.

The rearrangement uses TRBV6-5 and TRBJ2-7; D remains ambiguous. Trimming took 0 bases from V and 7 from J, leaving 4 bases between them. This CDR3 is built from 11 residues. Germline CDR1 MNHEY, CDR2 SVGAGI. The CDR3 reads CASSYSSEQYF. In nucleotides, the CDR3 is TGTGCCAGCAGTTACTCGTCTGAGCAGTACTTC.

The chain is built from TRBV27 and TRBJ2-3, with 9 bases lining up with TRBD2. CDR3 length equals 18 residues. With 4 bases clipped from V and 0 bases from J, the junction kept 11 bases outside the gene matches. Germline values: CDR1 MNHEY, CDR2 SMNVEV (reference sequence). Here the CDR3 DNA reads TGTGCCAGCAGTTCCGGGACTAGCCCCCGTCCTAGCACAGATACGCAGTATTTT. Protein: CASSSGTSPRPSTDTQYF.

The rearrangement links TRBV4-1 to TRBJ1-4; 10 bases agree with TRBD1. CDR3 length: 15 amino acids. The germline CDR1 and CDR2 sequences are MGHRA and YSYEKL. V lost 4 bases and J lost 8; bases outside the gene matches: 7. The CDR3 sequence is CASSPDRGIWEKLFF. DNA for the CDR3: TGCGCCAGCAGCCCGGACAGGGGGATTTGGGAAAAACTGTTTTTT.

This clone is a singleton in its sample. The rearrangement uses TRBV7-6 and TRBJ2-7; TRBD1 aligns across 8 bases. V dropped 6 bases and J dropped 7; count of bases not matched to a gene: 11. CDR1 is SGHVS and CDR2 is FNYEAQ in the germline V gene. This CDR3 is built from 14 residues. The CDR3 nucleotides read TGTGCCAGCAGTTCCTTGGACAGGGTAGGGGAGCAGTACTTC. Encoded protein: CASSSLDRVGEQYF.

This sequence joins TRBV7-8 and TRBJ1-3; D gene unclear. V shed 6 bases and J shed 0 bases, with 12 bases lying between them. CDR1 SGHVS and CDR2 FQNEAQ come from the germline V gene. The CDR3 covers 15 residues. In nucleotides, the CDR3 is TGTGCCAGCAGATTACTCGGGAGCTCTGGAAACACCATATATTTT. Amino acids: CASRLLGSSGNTIYF.

This chain joins TRBV7-6 and TRBJ1-2, with TRBD1 matching 10 bases. Trimming at V came to 3 bases and at J to 6 bases, leaving 7 bases not matched to a gene. The germline CDR1 and CDR2 sequences are SGHVS and FNYEAQ. The CDR3 spans 15 residues. The CDR3 reads CASSFGPGTGDGYTF. The DNA for the CDR3 is TGTGCCAGCAGCTTCGGTCCCGGGACAGGGGATGGCTACACCTTC.

The genes are TRBV29-1 and TRBJ2-7; 8 bases map to TRBD1. Germline values: CDR1 SQVTM, CDR2 ANQGSEA. The CDR3 is 12 amino acids. V shed 5 bases, J shed 2 bases, and the junction held 2 bases outside the gene matches. The CDR3 DNA sequence: TGCAGCGTTAGGGACAGGACCTACGAGCAGTACTTC. Protein sequence: CSVRDRTYEQYF.

The rearrangement links TRBV4-2 to TRBJ2-7; 8 bases match TRBD2. The V and J ends lost 0 bases and 5 bases, in that order; junction bases with no gene match: 9. This CDR3 spans 16 amino acids. CDR1 is LGHNA and CDR2 is YNFKEQ in the germline V gene. This CDR3 reads CASSQEIRAGADEQYF. The CDR3 nucleotides are TGTGCCAGCAGCCAAGAAATTCGAGCGGGGGCCGACGAGCAGTACTTC.

The V call is TRBV19, the J call TRBJ1-3; no definite D call. Trimming removed 10 bases at V and 2 bases at J, with 15 bases between. CDR1 is LNHDA, CDR2 SQIVND, per germline (reference sequence). The CDR3 totals 14 residues. The CDR3 coding sequence is TGTGCCACCCGATCGGTGGGCCCTGGAAACACCATATATTTT. It is translated as CATRSVGPGNTIYF.

This clone was observed a single time. The chain joins TRBV7-9 to TRBJ2-1; 13 bases align to TRBD2. Germline trimming cut 5 bases from V and 8 bases from J; bases unmatched to any gene: 6. The germline V gene has CDR1 SEHNR and CDR2 FQNEAQ (reference sequence). This CDR3 region has 15 residues. DNA for the CDR3: TGTGCCAGCAGCACGGGACTAGCGGGGAAGGATGAGCAGTTCTTC. This encodes CASSTGLAGKDEQFF.

The chain carries TRBV7-3 and TRBJ2-3; 8 positions agree with TRBD2. Trimming removed 6 bases from V and 4 bases from J; junction bases left unmatched: 9. CDR1 and CDR2 (germline): SGHTA, FQGTGA. The CDR3 length is 15 residues. CDR3 nucleotide sequence: TGTGCCAGCAGTCTGACTCATAGCGGGGCAGATACGCAGTATTTT. Encoded protein: CASSLTHSGADTQYF.

The V gene is TRBV27, the J gene TRBJ1-2; 12 nucleotides align to TRBD1. The V gene end was trimmed by 5 bases and the J gene end by 5 bases; junction bases not matched to a gene: 6. Germline lookup yields CDR1 MNHEY and CDR2 SMNVEV (reference sequence). CDR3 length equals 15 residues. The CDR3 nucleotides are TGTGCCAGCAGTCCAGGGACAGGGGGCGGTTATGGCTACACCTTC. Protein product: CASSPGTGGGYGYTF.

The rearrangement links TRBV12-5 to TRBJ2-1; 10 positions match TRBD2. The CDR3 runs 15 residues. Germline CDR1 and CDR2: LGHNT and FRNRAP. V gave up 5 bases and J gave up 7 bases; unmatched junction bases: 8. The CDR3 spells CASGRSGRAGNEQFF. The CDR3 nucleotides are TGTGCTAGTGGTCGGAGCGGGAGGGCCGGGAATGAGCAGTTCTTC.

The V call is TRBV5-8, the J call TRBJ1-2; tentative D call: TRBD1 (6 bases). CDR1 and CDR2 from the germline V gene are SGHTS and YDEGEE. The CDR3 loop spans 14 amino acids. V lost 1 base and J lost 4, with 11 bases in between. The CDR3, as DNA: TGTGCCAGCAGCTTGACCCGACAGGCCTATGGCTACACCTTC. Protein product: CASSLTRQAYGYTF.

The chain couples TRBV6-5 to TRBJ2-3, with 9 bases identical to TRBD2. The junction had 4 bases not matched to a gene; V was cut back by 11 bases and J by 4 bases. This CDR3 has 12 amino acids. Germline CDR1 MNHEY, CDR2 SVGAGI. CDR3 DNA sequence: TGTGCCTCCGGGACTAGCCCAGATACGCAGTATTTT. It encodes CASGTSPDTQYF.

V and J are TRBV5-1 and TRBJ2-3, with 11 bases fitting TRBD2. Trimming cost V 7 bases and J 2 bases; bases outside gene matches: 9. Germline-derived CDR1 and CDR2 are SGHRS and YFSETQ. The CDR3 consists of 16 residues. The CDR3 region is CASGISGGDYTDTQYF. Written as DNA, the CDR3 is TGCGCCAGCGGAATTAGCGGGGGGGACTACACAGATACGCAGTATTTT.

This rearrangement joins TRBV4-3 to TRBJ1-1; D is ambiguous. Germline V CDR1 and CDR2: LGHNA, YSLEER. V gave up 1 base and J gave up 6 bases, with 15 bases separating them. The CDR3 sequence is 15 residues long. In DNA, the CDR3 is TGCGCCAGCAGCCAAGTTGCGGGTACTTCGGCTGAAGCTTTCTTT. Protein: CASSQVAGTSAEAFF.

V usage is TRBV9 and J usage is TRBJ2-1, with TRBD1 matching 7 bases. Germline CDR1 SGDLS, CDR2 YYNGEE. J gave up 5 bases and V 0 bases, and 2 bases lay outside the gene matches. The CDR3 is made up of 14 amino acids. The chain's CDR3 is CASSVGTGNNEQFF. DNA for the CDR3: TGTGCCAGCAGCGTAGGGACAGGAAACAATGAGCAGTTCTTC.

The rearrangement links TRBV5-1 to TRBJ1-1, with a tentative D call TRBD1 (6 bases). Trimming removed 2 bases at V and 5 bases at J, with 13 bases between. CDR3 length: 14 amino acids. Germline V gene lookup returns CDR1 SGHRS and CDR2 YFSETQ. The CDR3, as DNA: TGCGCCAGCAGCTTATCGGGGGGCTTGACTGAAGCTTTCTTT. Its translation is CASSLSGGLTEAFF.

This sequence joins TRBV11-2 and TRBJ2-7; TRBD2 agrees at 10 bases. Germline-derived CDR1 and CDR2 are SGHAT and FQNNGV. The CDR3 spans 20 residues. J lost 4 bases, V lost 0 bases, and 18 bases had no gene match. CDR3 sequence (DNA): TGTGCCAGCAGCTTAGATTTGAGGGTGGGGCTAGCGGGAGACGGGTACGAGCAGTACTTC. Its translation: CASSLDLRVGLAGDGYEQYF. The variable domain in full, completed from reference TRBV11-2 and TRBJ2-7, reads EAGVAQSPRYKIIEKRQSVAFWCNPISGHATLYWYQQILGQGPKLLIQFQNNGVVDDSQLPKDRFSAERLKGVDSTLKIQPAKLEDSAVYLCASSLDLRVGLAGDGYEQYFGPGTRLTVT.

The V and J genes are TRBV5-4 and TRBJ2-7; D is possibly TRBD2 (5 bases). Trimming stripped 2 bases from V and 1 base from J, with 10 bases between. Germline lookup yields CDR1 SGHNT and CDR2 YYREEE (reference sequence). The CDR3 runs to 14 residues. In DNA form, the CDR3 reads TGTGCCAGCAGCTTCATTGGCGGGTCCTACGAGCAGTACTTC. It codes for CASSFIGGSYEQYF.

V gene TRBV28 combines with J gene TRBJ2-1; D unclear. Trimming left V 6 bases short and J 0 bases short, with 3 bases between. The CDR3 extends over 12 amino acids. CDR1 and CDR2 from the germline V gene are MDHEN and SYDVKM. CDR3 DNA: TGTGCCAGCAGCTTCTCCTACAATGAGCAGTTCTTC. Translating gives CASSFSYNEQFF.